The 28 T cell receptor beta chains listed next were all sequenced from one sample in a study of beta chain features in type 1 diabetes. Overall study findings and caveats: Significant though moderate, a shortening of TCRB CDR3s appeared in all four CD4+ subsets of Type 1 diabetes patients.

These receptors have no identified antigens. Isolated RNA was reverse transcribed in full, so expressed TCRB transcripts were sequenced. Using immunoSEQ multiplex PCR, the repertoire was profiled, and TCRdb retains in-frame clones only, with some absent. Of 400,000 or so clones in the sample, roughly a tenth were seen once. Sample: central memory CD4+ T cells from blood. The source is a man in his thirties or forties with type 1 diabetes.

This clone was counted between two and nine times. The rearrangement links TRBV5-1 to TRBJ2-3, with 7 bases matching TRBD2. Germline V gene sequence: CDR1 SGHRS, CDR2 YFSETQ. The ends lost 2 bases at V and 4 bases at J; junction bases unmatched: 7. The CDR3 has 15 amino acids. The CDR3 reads CASSFYSGNADTQYF. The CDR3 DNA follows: TGCGCCAGCAGCTTTTACAGCGGGAATGCAGATACGCAGTATTTT.

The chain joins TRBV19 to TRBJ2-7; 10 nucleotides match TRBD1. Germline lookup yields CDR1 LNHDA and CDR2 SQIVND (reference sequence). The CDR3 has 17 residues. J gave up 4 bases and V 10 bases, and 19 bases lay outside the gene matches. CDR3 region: CATRLKTAGTGVYEQYF. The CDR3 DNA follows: TGTGCCACTCGACTAAAAACGGCCGGGACAGGGGTGTACGAGCAGTACTTC. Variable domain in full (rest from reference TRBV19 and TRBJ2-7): DGGITQSPKYLFRKEGQNVTLSCEQNLNHDAMYWYRQDPGQGLRLIYYSQIVNDFQKGDIAEGYSVSREKKESFPLTVTSAQKNPTAFYLCATRLKTAGTGVYEQYFGPGTRLTVT.

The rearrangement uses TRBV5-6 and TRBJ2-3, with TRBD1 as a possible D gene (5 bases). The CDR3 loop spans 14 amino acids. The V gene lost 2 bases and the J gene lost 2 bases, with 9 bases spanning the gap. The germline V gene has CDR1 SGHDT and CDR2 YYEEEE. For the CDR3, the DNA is TGTGCCAGCAGCTTTAGGGGATACACAGATACGCAGTATTTT. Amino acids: CASSFRGYTDTQYF.

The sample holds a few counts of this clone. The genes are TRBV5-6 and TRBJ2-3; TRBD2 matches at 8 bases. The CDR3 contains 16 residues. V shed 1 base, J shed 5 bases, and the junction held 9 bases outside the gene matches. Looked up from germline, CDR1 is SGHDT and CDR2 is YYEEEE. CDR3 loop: CASSLLGGLEVDTQYF. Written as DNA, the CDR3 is TGTGCCAGCAGCTTGTTAGGGGGACTAGAGGTAGATACGCAGTATTTT.

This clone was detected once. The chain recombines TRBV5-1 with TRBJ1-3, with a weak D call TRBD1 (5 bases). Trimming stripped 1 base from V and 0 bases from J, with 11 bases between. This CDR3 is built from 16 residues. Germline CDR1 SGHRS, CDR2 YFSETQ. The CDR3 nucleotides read TGCGCCAGCAGCTTGAATGGGGGTAACTCTGGAAACACCATATATTTT. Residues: CASSLNGGNSGNTIYF. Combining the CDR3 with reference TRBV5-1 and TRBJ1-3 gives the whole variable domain KAGVTQTPRYLIKTRGQQVTLSCSPISGHRSVSWYQQTPGQGLQFLFEYFSETQRNKGNFPGRFSGRQFSNSRSEMNVSTLELGDSALYLCASSLNGGNSGNTIYFGEGSWLTVV.

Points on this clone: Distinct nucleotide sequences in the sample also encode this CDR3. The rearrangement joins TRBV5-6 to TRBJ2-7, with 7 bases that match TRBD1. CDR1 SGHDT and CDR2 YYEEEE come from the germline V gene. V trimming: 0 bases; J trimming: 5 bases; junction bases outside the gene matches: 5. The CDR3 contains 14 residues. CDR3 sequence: CASSLGDRDHEQYF. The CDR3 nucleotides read TGTGCCAGCAGCTTGGGGGACAGAGACCACGAGCAGTACTTC. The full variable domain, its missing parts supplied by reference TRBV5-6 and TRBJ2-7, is DAGVTQSPTHLIKTRGQQVTLRCSPKSGHDTVSWYQQALGQGPQFIFQYYEEEERQRGNFPDRFSGHQFPNYSSELNVNALLLGDSALYLCASSLGDRDHEQYFGPGTRLTVT.

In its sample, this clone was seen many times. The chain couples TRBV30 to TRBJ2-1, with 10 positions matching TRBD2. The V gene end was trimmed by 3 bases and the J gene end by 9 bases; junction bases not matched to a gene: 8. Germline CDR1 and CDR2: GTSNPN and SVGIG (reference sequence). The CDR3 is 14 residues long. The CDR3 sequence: CAWRIAGGSPEQFF. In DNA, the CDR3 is TGTGCCTGGAGGATAGCGGGAGGATCGCCTGAGCAGTTCTTC.

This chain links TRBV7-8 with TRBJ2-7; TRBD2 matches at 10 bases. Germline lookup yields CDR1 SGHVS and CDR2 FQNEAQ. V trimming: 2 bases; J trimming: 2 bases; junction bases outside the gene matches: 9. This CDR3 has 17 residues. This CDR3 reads CASSLHWGLANAYEQYF. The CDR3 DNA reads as TGTGCCAGCAGCTTACATTGGGGACTAGCGAACGCCTACGAGCAGTACTTC. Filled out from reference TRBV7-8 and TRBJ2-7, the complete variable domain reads GAGVSQSPRYKVAKRGQDVALRCDPISGHVSLFWYQQALGQGPEFLTYFQNEAQLDKSGLPSDRFFAERPEGSVSTLKIQRTQQEDSAVYLCASSLHWGLANAYEQYFGPGTRLTVT.

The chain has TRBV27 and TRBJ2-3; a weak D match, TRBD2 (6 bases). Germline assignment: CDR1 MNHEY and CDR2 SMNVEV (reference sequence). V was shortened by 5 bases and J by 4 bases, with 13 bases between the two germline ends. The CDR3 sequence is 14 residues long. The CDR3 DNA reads TGTGCCAGCAGTCTCACTAGCTTTTCAGATACGCAGTATTTT. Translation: CASSLTSFSDTQYF.

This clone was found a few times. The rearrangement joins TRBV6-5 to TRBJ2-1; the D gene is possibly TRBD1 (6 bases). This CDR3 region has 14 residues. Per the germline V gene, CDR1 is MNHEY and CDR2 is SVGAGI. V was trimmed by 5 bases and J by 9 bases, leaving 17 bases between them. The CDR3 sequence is CASSELPEGGEQFF. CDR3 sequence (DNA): TGTGCCAGCAGTGAACTTCCGGAAGGGGGTGAGCAGTTCTTC.

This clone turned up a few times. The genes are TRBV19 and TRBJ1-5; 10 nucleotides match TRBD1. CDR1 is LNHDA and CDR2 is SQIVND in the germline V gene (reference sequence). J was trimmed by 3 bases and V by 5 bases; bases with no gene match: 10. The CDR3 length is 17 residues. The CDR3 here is CASSRPRDRGYNQPQHF. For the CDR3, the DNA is TGTGCCAGTAGTCGCCCCCGGGACAGGGGATACAATCAGCCCCAGCATTTT.

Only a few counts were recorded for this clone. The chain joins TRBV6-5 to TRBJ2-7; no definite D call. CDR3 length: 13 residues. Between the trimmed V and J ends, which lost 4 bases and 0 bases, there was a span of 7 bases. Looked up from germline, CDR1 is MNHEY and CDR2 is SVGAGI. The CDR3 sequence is CASSSRSSYEQYF. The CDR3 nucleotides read TGTGCCAGCAGTTCCCGGAGCTCCTACGAGCAGTACTTC.

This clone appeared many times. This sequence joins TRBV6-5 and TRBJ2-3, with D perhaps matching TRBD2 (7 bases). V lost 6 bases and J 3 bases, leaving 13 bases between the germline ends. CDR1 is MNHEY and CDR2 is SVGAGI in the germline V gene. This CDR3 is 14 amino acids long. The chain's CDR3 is CASSRGAGTDTQYF. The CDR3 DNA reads TGTGCCAGCAGCCGGGGGGCGGGTACAGATACGCAGTATTTT.

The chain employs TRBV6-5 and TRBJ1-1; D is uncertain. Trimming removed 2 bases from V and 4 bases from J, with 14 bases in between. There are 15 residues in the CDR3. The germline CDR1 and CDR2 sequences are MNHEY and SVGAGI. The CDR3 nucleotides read TGTGCCAGCAGTTACGCGTTGGGGTCGGGCACTGAAGCTTTCTTT. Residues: CASSYALGSGTEAFF.

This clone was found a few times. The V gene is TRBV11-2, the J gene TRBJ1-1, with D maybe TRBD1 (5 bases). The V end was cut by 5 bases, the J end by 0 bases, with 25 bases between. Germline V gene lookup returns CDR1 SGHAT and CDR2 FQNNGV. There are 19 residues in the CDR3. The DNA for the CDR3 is TGTGCCAGCAGCCGCTCCGGGGACCGCGGCTTAGCCATGAACACTGAAGCTTTCTTT. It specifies CASSRSGDRGLAMNTEAFF.

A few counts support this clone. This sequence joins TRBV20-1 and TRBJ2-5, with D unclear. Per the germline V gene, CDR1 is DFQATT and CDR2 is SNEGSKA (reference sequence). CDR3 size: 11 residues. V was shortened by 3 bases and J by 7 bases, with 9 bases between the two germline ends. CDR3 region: CSASRIRTQYF. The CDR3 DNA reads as TGCAGTGCTAGTAGAATCCGGACCCAGTACTTC.

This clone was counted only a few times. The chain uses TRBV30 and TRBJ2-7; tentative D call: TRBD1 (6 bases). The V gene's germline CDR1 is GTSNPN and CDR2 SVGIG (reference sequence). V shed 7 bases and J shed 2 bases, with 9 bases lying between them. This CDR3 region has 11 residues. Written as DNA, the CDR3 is TGTGCCTCGGGACACCCCTACGAGCAGTACTTC. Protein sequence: CASGHPYEQYF.

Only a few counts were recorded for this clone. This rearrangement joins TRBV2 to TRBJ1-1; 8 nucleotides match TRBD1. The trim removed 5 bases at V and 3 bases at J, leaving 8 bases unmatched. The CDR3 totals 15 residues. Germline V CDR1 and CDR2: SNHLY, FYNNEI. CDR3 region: CASSPATGVDTEAFF. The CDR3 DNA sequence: TGTGCCAGCAGTCCCGCGACAGGGGTGGACACTGAAGCTTTCTTT. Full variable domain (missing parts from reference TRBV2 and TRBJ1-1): EPEVTQTPSHQVTQMGQEVILRCVPISNHLYFYWYRQILGQKVEFLVSFYNNEISEKSEIFDDQFSVERPDGSNFTLKIRSTKLEDSAMYFCASSPATGVDTEAFFGQGTRLTVV.

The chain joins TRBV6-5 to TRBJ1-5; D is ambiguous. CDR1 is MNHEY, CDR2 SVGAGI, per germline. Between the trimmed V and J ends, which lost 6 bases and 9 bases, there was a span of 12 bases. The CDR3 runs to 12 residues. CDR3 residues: CASSGRDRPQHF. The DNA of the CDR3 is TGTGCCAGCAGCGGGCGTGATCGGCCCCAGCATTTT.

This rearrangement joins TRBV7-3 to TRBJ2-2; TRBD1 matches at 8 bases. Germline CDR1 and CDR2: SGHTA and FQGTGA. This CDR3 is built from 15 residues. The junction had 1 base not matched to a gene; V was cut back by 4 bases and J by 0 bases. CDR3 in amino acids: CASSSGGTNTGELFF. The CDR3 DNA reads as TGTGCCAGCAGCTCAGGGGGCACGAACACCGGGGAGCTGTTTTTT. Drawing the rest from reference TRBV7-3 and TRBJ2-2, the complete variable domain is GAGVSQTPSNKVTEKGKYVELRCDPISGHTALYWYRQSLGQGPEFLIYFQGTGAADDSGLPNDRFFAVRPEGSVSTLKIQRTERGDSAVYLCASSSGGTNTGELFFGEGSRLTVL.

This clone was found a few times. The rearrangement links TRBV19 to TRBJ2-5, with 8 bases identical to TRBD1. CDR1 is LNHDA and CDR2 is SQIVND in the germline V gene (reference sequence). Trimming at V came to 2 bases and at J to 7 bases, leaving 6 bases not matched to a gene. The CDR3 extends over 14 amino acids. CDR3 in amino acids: CASSISDRGGTQYF. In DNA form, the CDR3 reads TGTGCCAGTAGTATATCAGACAGGGGCGGGACCCAGTACTTC.

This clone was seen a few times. The CDR3 sequence is CASSRDIGDTEAFF. DNA of the CDR3: TGTGCCAGCTCACGGGATATTGGCGACACTGAAGCTTTCTTT. The V and J genes are TRBV18 and TRBJ1-1, with D hard to call. There are 14 residues in the CDR3. Trimming took 4 bases from V and 3 from J, leaving 12 bases between them. From germline, CDR1 is KGHSH and CDR2 LQKENI.

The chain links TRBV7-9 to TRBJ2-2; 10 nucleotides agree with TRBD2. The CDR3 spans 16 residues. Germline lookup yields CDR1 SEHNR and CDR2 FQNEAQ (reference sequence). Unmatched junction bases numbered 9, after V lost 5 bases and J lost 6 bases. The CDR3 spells CASSPSGLAFSGELFF. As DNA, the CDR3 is TGTGCCAGCAGCCCTTCGGGACTAGCGTTCTCCGGGGAGCTGTTTTTT.

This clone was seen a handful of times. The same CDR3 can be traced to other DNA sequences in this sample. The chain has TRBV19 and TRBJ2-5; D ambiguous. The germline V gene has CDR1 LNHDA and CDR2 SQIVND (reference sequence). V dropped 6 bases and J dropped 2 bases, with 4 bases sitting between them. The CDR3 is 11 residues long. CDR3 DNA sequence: TGTGCCAGTAGGGGGCAAGAGACCCAGTACTTC. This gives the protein CASRGQETQYF.

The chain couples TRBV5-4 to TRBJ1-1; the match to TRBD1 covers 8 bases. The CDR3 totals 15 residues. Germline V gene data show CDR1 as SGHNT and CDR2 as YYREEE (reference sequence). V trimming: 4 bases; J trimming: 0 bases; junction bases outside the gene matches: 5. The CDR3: CASSPLTGVNTEAFF. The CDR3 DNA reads TGTGCCAGCAGCCCCCTGACAGGGGTGAACACTGAAGCTTTCTTT.

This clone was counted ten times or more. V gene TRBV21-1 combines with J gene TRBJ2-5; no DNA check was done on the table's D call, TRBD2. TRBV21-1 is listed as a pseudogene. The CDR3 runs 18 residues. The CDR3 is CASSNYSGERANRETQYF. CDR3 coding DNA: TGTGCCAGCAGCAACTACTCTGGCGAGCGGGCCAACCGGGAGACCCAGTACTTC.

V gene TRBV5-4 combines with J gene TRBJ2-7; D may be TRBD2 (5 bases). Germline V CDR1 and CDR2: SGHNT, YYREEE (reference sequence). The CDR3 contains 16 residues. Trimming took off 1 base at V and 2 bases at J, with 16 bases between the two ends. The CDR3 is CASSLNVGAFTYEQYF. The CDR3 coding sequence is TGTGCCAGCAGCTTGAATGTGGGAGCTTTCACCTACGAGCAGTACTTC.

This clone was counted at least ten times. CDR3 in DNA: TGTGCCATCATGGAAAACACTGAAGCTTTCTTT. Translating gives CAIMENTEAFF. V is TRBV10-3 and J is TRBJ1-1; no clear D. CDR1 and CDR2 (germline): ENHRY, SYGVKD. V gave up 7 bases and J gave up 2 bases, with 5 bases separating them. This CDR3 spans 11 amino acids.